Presented here are 14 T cell receptor beta chains from one specimen sequenced in a study of blood T cell repertoires in COVID-19. Sequenced by immunoSEQ multiplex PCR; TCRdb stores in-frame clones only, minus some. The table lists over 85,000 clones, about 86% of them singletons, with about 7% in the top ten. The sample taken for sequencing was peripheral blood. The origin of the receptors is a man aged 60 to 75 with acute or convalescent COVID-19.

This clone has just one count. The chain recombines TRBV5-6 with TRBJ2-7, with 8 bases identical to TRBD1. The CDR3 is 13 amino acids. CDR1 SGHDT and CDR2 YYEEEE come from the germline V gene. The V and J ends lost 4 bases and 3 bases, in that order; junction bases with no gene match: 3. DNA of the CDR3: TGTGCCAGCAGCCCGGGACAGGACTACGAGCAGTACTTC. This codes for CASSPGQDYEQYF.

The chain is built from TRBV11-2 and TRBJ1-1, with 7 bases aligning to TRBD1. This CDR3 has 13 residues. The germline V gene encodes CDR1 SGHAT and CDR2 FQNNGV. The trim removed 2 bases at V and 11 bases at J, leaving 8 bases unmatched. CDR3 region: CASSLSQGSRAFF. The CDR3 DNA sequence: TGTGCCAGCAGCTTATCACAGGGGAGTCGCGCTTTCTTT.

V gene TRBV3-1 (or the pseudogene TRBV3-2) combines with J gene TRBJ2-7, with TRBD2 matching 9 bases. This CDR3 region has 15 residues. Germline CDR1 is LGHDT and CDR2 is YNNKEL (reference sequence). Losses at the gene ends were 4 bases for V and 4 bases for J; bases not matched to a gene: 8. The chain's CDR3 is CASSRYSGRGYEQYF. The DNA of the CDR3 is TGTGCCAGCAGCCGATATAGCGGGAGAGGTTACGAGCAGTACTTC.

This chain joins TRBV30 and TRBJ1-2, with D possibly TRBD1 on 6 matching bases. Germline V lookup: CDR1 GTSNPN, CDR2 SVGIG (reference sequence). The V end was cut by 4 bases, the J end by 4 bases, with 16 bases between. This CDR3 spans 14 amino acids. The CDR3 is CAWKSAGQLYGYTF. The CDR3, as DNA: TGTGCCTGGAAGTCGGCCGGACAGCTCTATGGCTACACCTTC.

V is TRBV18 and J is TRBJ2-1; 8 bases map to TRBD2. The V gene end was trimmed by 6 bases and the J gene end by 9 bases; junction bases not matched to a gene: 4. The CDR3 sequence is 12 residues long. Germline V gene lookup returns CDR1 KGHSH and CDR2 LQKENI. The DNA for the CDR3 is TGTGCCAGCTCGTCGGGACTAGGTGAGCAGTTCTTC. Protein product: CASSSGLGEQFF.

The J gene is TRBJ2-3, the V gene TRBV7-2; 10 nucleotides line up with TRBD2. CDR1 SGHTA and CDR2 FQGNSA come from the germline V gene. The junction had 8 bases not matched to a gene; V was cut back by 5 bases and J by 0 bases. This CDR3 region has 17 residues. The CDR3: CASSLGTSATSTDTQYF. The CDR3 DNA is TGTGCCAGCAGCCTCGGGACTAGCGCAACTAGCACAGATACGCAGTATTTT.

V usage is TRBV29-1 and J usage is TRBJ1-1, with a tentative D call TRBD1 (6 bases). V was pared by 4 bases and J by 8 bases, with 11 bases between. Germline CDR1 SQVTM, CDR2 ANQGSEA. This CDR3 has 11 amino acids. CDR3 sequence reads: CSVGGGWEAFF. CDR3 DNA sequence: TGCAGCGTTGGGGGGGGCTGGGAAGCTTTCTTT.

The chain has TRBV7-2 and TRBJ1-1, with D possibly matching TRBD1 (5 bases). Trimming pared 3 bases from V and 3 bases from J, leaving 11 bases between. The CDR3 extends over 14 amino acids. Germline CDR1 is SGHTA and CDR2 is FQGNSA. In DNA, the CDR3 is TGTGCCAGCAGCTTCCGGGGGAGGGACACTGAAGCTTTCTTT. This translates into CASSFRGRDTEAFF.

The rearrangement links TRBV15 to TRBJ2-3; 12 nucleotides line up with TRBD1. V lost 3 bases and J lost 5; bases outside the gene matches: 3. This CDR3 region has 15 residues. Germline CDR1 LNHNV, CDR2 YYDKDF (reference sequence). This chain's CDR3 is CATSSGDRGLDTQYF. CDR3 DNA: TGTGCCACCAGCAGCGGGGACAGGGGGCTAGATACGCAGTATTTT.

The chain employs TRBV9 and TRBJ2-2; the D is unclear. V was pared by 7 bases and J by 4 bases, with 8 bases between. There are 12 residues in the CDR3. Germline V gene data show CDR1 as SGDLS and CDR2 as YYNGEE. DNA for the CDR3: TGTGCCAGCTCCCGGTCCACCGGGGAGCTGTTTTTT. Translated: CASSRSTGELFF.

This clone was detected once. V is TRBV2 and J is TRBJ1-3; a weak D match, TRBD1 (6 bases). Germline V lookup: CDR1 SNHLY, CDR2 FYNNEI. V was clipped by 7 bases and J by 0 bases, with 10 bases between them. The CDR3 consists of 14 residues. This chain's CDR3 is CASIQGYSGNTIYF. CDR3 bases: TGTGCCAGCATTCAGGGGTACTCTGGAAACACCATATATTTT. Combining the CDR3 with reference TRBV2 and TRBJ1-3 gives the whole variable domain EPEVTQTPSHQVTQMGQEVILRCVPISNHLYFYWYRQILGQKVEFLVSFYNNEISEKSEIFDDQFSVERPDGSNFTLKIRSTKLEDSAMYFCASIQGYSGNTIYFGEGSWLTVV.

The rearrangement uses TRBV6-6 and TRBJ2-3, with D tentatively TRBD2 (6 bases). Germline lookup yields CDR1 MNHNY and CDR2 SVGAGI (reference sequence). The CDR3 extends over 14 amino acids. V lost 11 bases and J 3 bases, leaving 18 bases between the germline ends. CDR3 in DNA: TGTGCCTCCCGGGGGTGGGTAGGAACAGATACGCAGTATTTT. Protein sequence: CASRGWVGTDTQYF.

The chain recombines TRBV2 with TRBJ1-2, with D possibly being TRBD1 (6 bases). The germline gives CDR1 SNHLY, CDR2 FYNNEI. The V gene lost 3 bases and the J gene lost 4 bases, with 9 bases spanning the gap. The CDR3 is 13 amino acids. Here the CDR3 reads CASSDRGSYGYTF. CDR3 in DNA: TGTGCCAGCAGTGACAGGGGCTCCTATGGCTACACCTTC.

CDR3 region: CASSQDLRLNTEAFF. CDR3 nucleotide sequence: TGTGCCAGCAGCCAAGATCTGAGATTGAACACTGAAGCTTTCTTT. J is TRBJ1-1 and V is TRBV3-1 (or the pseudogene TRBV3-2), with D hard to call. Germline CDR1 reads LGHDT; CDR2 reads YNNKEL (reference sequence). Trimming removed 0 bases at V and 0 bases at J, with 8 bases between. This CDR3 has 15 residues.